The 26 T cell receptor beta chains presented below share a single source sample, sequenced in a study of post-analysis software for immune sequencing data. Their antigens remain unidentified. The study, taken as a whole, reports: There were roughly 5 TRBV segments more frequent in patients than controls, and TRBV5-6, TRBV5-1 and TRBV20-1 were among them.

Unique molecular identifiers tagged the TCR beta cDNA libraries. One entry per CDR3 protein results from TCRdb running MiXCR on the PCR reads. The data show about 770,000 distinct CDR3 sequences, 40% to 55% seen once. The specimen was blood. These receptors were obtained from a girl under 18 with multiple sclerosis.

The table lists this clonotype with a few counts. The chain combines TRBV12-3 or TRBV12-4 with TRBJ2-7; no firm D call. CDR3 length equals 14 residues. Trimming stripped 6 bases from V and 3 bases from J, with 15 bases between. Here the CDR3 DNA reads TGTGCCAGCAGCCGCCGTGATTACCTCTACGAGCAGTACTTC. Encoded protein: CASSRRDYLYEQYF.

V and J are TRBV20-1 and TRBJ2-5; 10 nucleotides align to TRBD2. This CDR3 comprises 15 residues. The germline gives CDR1 DFQATT, CDR2 SNEGSKA (reference sequence). The J segment lost 4 bases and the V segment lost 3 bases, leaving 8 bases of the junction unmatched. This CDR3 reads CSASPLAGVGETQYF. Here the CDR3 DNA reads TGCAGTGCTAGCCCCCTAGCGGGAGTTGGAGAGACCCAGTACTTC.

V gene TRBV20-1 combines with J gene TRBJ2-7, with 9 bases matching TRBD2. The CDR3 is 13 residues long. The V and J ends lost 6 bases and 0 bases, in that order; junction bases with no gene match: 3. Germline CDR1 reads DFQATT; CDR2 reads SNEGSKA (reference sequence). The CDR3 DNA is TGCAGTGCCTCACTAGCGGGCTCCTACGAGCAGTACTTC. Translation: CSASLAGSYEQYF.

V gene TRBV12-3 or TRBV12-4 combines with J gene TRBJ2-7, with 10 nucleotides matching TRBD2. The CDR3 spans 15 residues. The ends lost 5 bases at V and 4 bases at J; junction bases unmatched: 8. The CDR3 coding sequence is TGTGCCAGCAGTCCCCTAGCGGGAGAGGTATACGAGCAGTACTTC. The encoded protein is CASSPLAGEVYEQYF.

This clonotype was found a few times. The chain joins TRBV20-1 to TRBJ2-3; D is uncertain. Germline lookup yields CDR1 DFQATT and CDR2 SNEGSKA (reference sequence). There are 14 residues in the CDR3. V lost 3 bases, J lost 1 base, and 11 bases lay in between. CDR3 sequence reads: CSASIDGRTDTQYF. The CDR3 coding sequence is TGCAGTGCTAGTATCGACGGACGCACAGATACGCAGTATTTT.

Concerning this clonotype: An end of the junction does not agree with germline; a read error may underlie this. J is TRBJ2-1 and V is TRBV20-1; unclear D gene. Germline values: CDR1 DFQATT, CDR2 SNEGSKA (reference sequence). The length of the CDR3 is 15 residues. The CDR3 DNA reads as TGCACCTTACTCCGGCCCCAAAACTCCCACAATGAGCAGTTCTTC. It encodes CTLLRPQNSHNEQFF.

The chain combines TRBV7-9 with TRBJ1-1; a weak D match, TRBD1 (5 bases). The length of the CDR3 is 15 residues. V was shortened by 1 base and J by 4 bases, with 13 bases between the two germline ends. Germline CDR1 and CDR2: SEHNR and FQNEAQ (reference sequence). This chain's CDR3 is CASSLGRAGVTEAFF. The CDR3 nucleotides read TGTGCCAGCAGCTTAGGACGGGCGGGGGTCACTGAAGCTTTCTTT. Filled out from reference TRBV7-9 and TRBJ1-1, the complete variable domain reads DTGVSQNPRHKITKRGQNVTFRCDPISEHNRLYWYRQTLGQGPEFLTYFQNEAQLEKSRLLSDRFSAERPKGSFSTLEIQRTEQGDSAMYLCASSLGRAGVTEAFFGQGTRLTVV.

CDR3 in amino acids: CASRGIESAGGPLDTQYF. CDR3 in DNA: TGTGCCAGCAGAGGAATAGAGTCAGCGGGAGGGCCTCTAGATACGCAGTATTTT. The chain employs TRBV2 and TRBJ2-3; 10 positions agree with TRBD2. This CDR3 is 18 amino acids long. The ends lost 6 bases at V and 5 bases at J; junction bases unmatched: 17. Per the germline V gene, CDR1 is SNHLY and CDR2 is FYNNEI. Variable domain in full (rest from reference TRBV2 and TRBJ2-3): EPEVTQTPSHQVTQMGQEVILRCVPISNHLYFYWYRQILGQKVEFLVSFYNNEISEKSEIFDDQFSVERPDGSNFTLKIRSTKLEDSAMYFCASRGIESAGGPLDTQYFGPGTRLTVL.

The chain links TRBV6-6 to TRBJ2-4; D unresolved. The CDR3 covers 14 residues. Deletions cut 2 bases from V and 9 bases from J, with 14 bases between. Per germline, CDR1 MNHNY and CDR2 SVGAGI (reference sequence). CDR3 in amino acids: CASSYDNSWAIQYF. The DNA for the CDR3 is TGTGCCAGCAGTTACGATAATAGTTGGGCCATTCAGTACTTC.

In its sample, this clonotype was seen a few times. This sequence joins TRBV29-1 and TRBJ2-7; D might be TRBD2 (5 bases). Trimming left V 6 bases short and J 3 bases short, with 15 bases between. Germline V gene lookup returns CDR1 SQVTM and CDR2 ANQGSEA. This CDR3 spans 13 amino acids. CDR3 DNA sequence: TGCAGCGTGAGAGGTCGGGGTATCTACGAGCAGTACTTC. It translates to CSVRGRGIYEQYF.

The V gene is TRBV7-6, the J gene TRBJ2-3; perhaps D is TRBD1 or TRBD2 (5 bases each). There are 14 residues in the CDR3. CDR1 and CDR2 from the germline V gene are SGHVS and FNYEAQ. Trimming stripped 4 bases from V and 1 base from J, with 9 bases between. The chain's CDR3 is CASSSGARTDTQYF. The CDR3 coding sequence is TGTGCCAGCAGCTCCGGGGCCCGCACAGATACGCAGTATTTT.

This chain joins TRBV14 and TRBJ2-5, with D hard to call. Germline values: CDR1 SGHDN, CDR2 FVKESK. This CDR3 spans 16 amino acids. The ends were cut back, 1 base at V and 2 bases at J, with 14 bases in the middle. The chain's CDR3 is CASSQVLGYPQETQYF. CDR3 DNA: TGTGCCAGCAGCCAAGTATTGGGCTATCCGCAAGAGACCCAGTACTTC.

This clonotype was detected only a few times. The gene calls are TRBV28 and TRBJ2-1; D might be TRBD2 (5 bases). CDR3 length equals 14 residues. Deletions cut 4 bases from V and 2 bases from J, with 9 bases between. Germline-derived CDR1 and CDR2 are MDHEN and SYDVKM. The CDR3 is CASSSTNTYNEQFF. The DNA of the CDR3 is TGTGCCAGCAGTTCGACTAATACCTACAATGAGCAGTTCTTC. The entire variable domain, with the rest obtained from reference TRBV28 and TRBJ2-1, is as follows: DVKVTQSSRYLVKRTGEKVFLECVQDMDHENMFWYRQDPGLGLRLIYFSYDVKMKEKGDIPEGYSVSREKKERFSLILESASTNQTSMYLCASSSTNTYNEQFFGPGTRLTVL.

The J gene is TRBJ2-3, the V gene TRBV29-1; D is possibly TRBD1 or TRBD2 (6 bases each). The CDR3 totals 14 residues. Germline CDR1 SQVTM, CDR2 ANQGSEA. V was cut by 4 bases and J by 4 bases, with 15 bases left in between. The CDR3 nucleotides are TGCAGCGTTGTCGTAGCGGAGGGGGCAGATACGCAGTATTTT. Its protein product is CSVVVAEGADTQYF.

The CDR3, as DNA: TGTGCCAGCAGCGACTACAAGCGAAGCGAGGGAAATGAGCAGTTCTTC. Translated: CASSDYKRSEGNEQFF. The genes are TRBV5-6 and TRBJ2-1; tentatively, D is TRBD2 (5 bases). CDR3 length: 16 amino acids. Per germline, CDR1 SGHDT and CDR2 YYEEEE. V lost 4 bases and J lost 7, with 21 bases in between.

The chain carries TRBV29-1 and TRBJ1-1; D is unresolved. The CDR3 is 12 residues long. Per the germline V gene, CDR1 is SQVTM and CDR2 is ANQGSEA. Trimming pared 6 bases from V and 1 base from J, leaving 9 bases between. CDR3 region: CSVFLGNTEAFF. CDR3 sequence (DNA): TGCAGCGTCTTTCTGGGGAACACTGAAGCTTTCTTT.

This clonotype was seen only a few times. The junction differs from germline at one of its ends, possibly a read error. This chain connects TRBV7-7 to TRBJ2-1; 7 bases are a match to TRBD2. Per the germline V gene, CDR1 is SSHAT and CDR2 is FNYEAQ (reference sequence). The CDR3 runs to 14 residues. The CDR3 sequence is CASSPWEGNNEQFF. CDR3 sequence (DNA): TGTGCTAGCAGCCCGTGGGAGGGTAACAATGAGCAGTTCTTC.

The chain uses TRBV12-3 or TRBV12-4 and TRBJ2-3; 15 bases are a match to TRBD2. This CDR3 comprises 15 residues. V was pared by 6 bases and J by 4 bases, with 2 bases of the junction left unmatched. CDR3 region: CASSGLAGGSDTQYF. CDR3 in DNA: TGTGCCAGCAGCGGACTAGCGGGAGGGTCAGATACGCAGTATTTT.

This clonotype was counted between two and nine times. The rearrangement joins TRBV6-6 to TRBJ1-6; possible D gene TRBD1, 5 bases. In germline, CDR1 is MNHNY, CDR2 SVGAGI (reference sequence). The CDR3 is made up of 13 amino acids. V dropped 5 bases and J dropped 10 bases, with 12 bases sitting between them. CDR3 bases: TGTGCCAGCAGTCAGGGTGGCCGCTCACCCCTCCACTTT. This gives the protein CASSQGGRSPLHF.

In this sample, this clonotype turned up a few times. This chain joins TRBV5-1 and TRBJ2-3; 7 positions agree with TRBD1. This CDR3 spans 15 amino acids. Trimming took 1 base from V and 2 from J; bases not matched to a gene: 4. Germline V gene data show CDR1 as SGHRS and CDR2 as YFSETQ. CDR3 sequence (DNA): TGCGCCAGCAGCTTGCCAGGGGGAAACACAGATACGCAGTATTTT. Residues: CASSLPGGNTDTQYF.

The V and J genes are TRBV3-1 and TRBJ2-4; D might be TRBD1 or TRBD2, each matching 5 bases. Trimming took off 4 bases at V and 11 bases at J, with 15 bases between the two ends. This CDR3 is built from 13 residues. The V gene's germline CDR1 is LGHDT and CDR2 YNNKEL (reference sequence). The CDR3 is CASSPGTGDVQYF. Here the CDR3 DNA reads TGTGCCAGCAGCCCGGGGACCGGGGACGTTCAGTACTTC.

The V call is TRBV27, the J call TRBJ2-3, with D hard to call. V dropped 0 bases and J dropped 9 bases, with 7 bases sitting between them. The germline V gene has CDR1 MNHEY and CDR2 SMNVEV (reference sequence). The CDR3 consists of 12 residues. The CDR3 here is CASSLSLGTQYF. CDR3 sequence (DNA): TGTGCCAGCAGTTTATCCCTTGGAACGCAGTATTTT.

The chain employs TRBV6-2 or TRBV6-3 and TRBJ2-7, with D uncertain. This CDR3 region has 12 residues. The V end lost 5 bases, the J end lost 7 bases, and 12 bases lay between the germline ends. Per the germline V gene, CDR1 is MNHEY and CDR2 is SVGEGT. The CDR3 coding sequence is TGTGCCAGCAGTCCCCGGGTTAATGAGCAGTACTTC. This codes for CASSPRVNEQYF.

The CDR3 here is CASSDWAPLPQHF. CDR3 coding DNA: TGTGCCAGCAGTGATTGGGCACCATTGCCCCAGCATTTT. The genes are TRBV6-1 and TRBJ1-5, with D hard to call. Germline CDR1 MNHNS, CDR2 SASEGT. The CDR3 length is 13 residues. The V end was cut by 3 bases, the J end by 9 bases, with 12 bases between.

This clonotype turned up a few times. The J gene is TRBJ2-1, the V gene TRBV7-9; the D call may be TRBD1 or TRBD2 (6 bases each). The germline V and J ends were trimmed by 5 bases and 1 base, with 15 bases remaining between them. The CDR3 is 16 amino acids. Germline values: CDR1 SEHNR, CDR2 FQNEAQ (reference sequence). The chain's CDR3 is CASSPVEGGSYNEQFF. The CDR3 DNA sequence: TGTGCCAGCAGCCCAGTGGAGGGGGGATCCTACAATGAGCAGTTCTTC.

This clonotype was seen a handful of times. The chain employs TRBV3-1 and TRBJ2-7; TRBD2 aligns across 11 bases. Germline CDR1 and CDR2: LGHDT and YNNKEL (reference sequence). The CDR3 is 16 amino acids. Germline trimming cut 1 base from V and 8 bases from J; bases unmatched to any gene: 10. The CDR3 loop reads CASSQVGGLADEKQYF. As DNA, the CDR3 is TGTGCCAGCAGCCAAGTGGGGGGACTAGCGGACGAGAAGCAGTACTTC.